These 15 T cell receptor beta chains came from one sample sequenced in a study of blood T cell repertoires in COVID-19. Assay used: immunoSEQ multiplex PCR; TCRdb lists only in-frame clones, some missing. The repertoire holds a few hundred thousand clones, with 87% as singletons. Sequenced sample: peripheral blood. The receptors come from a man aged 18 to 29 with active or convalescent COVID-19.

The chain recombines TRBV5-6 with TRBJ1-6; D is unclear. CDR3 length: 16 residues. Trimming left V 5 bases short and J 5 bases short, with 17 bases between. Germline values: CDR1 SGHDT, CDR2 YYEEEE. The CDR3 reads CASSHWVTANNSPLHF. The CDR3, as DNA: TGTGCCAGCAGTCACTGGGTCACAGCAAATAATTCACCCCTCCACTTT.

The chain uses TRBV5-1 and TRBJ2-7; tentative D call: TRBD2 (6 bases). V was pared by 0 bases and J by 3 bases, with 13 bases between. Per germline, CDR1 SGHRS and CDR2 YFSETQ. The CDR3 spans 15 residues. CDR3 DNA sequence: TGCGCCAGCAGCTTGGGGGGACTGGACGACTACGAGCAGTACTTC. This translates into CASSLGGLDDYEQYF.

The chain uses TRBV27 and TRBJ1-6; 8 bases fit TRBD1. J lost 6 bases, V lost 5 bases, and 9 bases had no gene match. This CDR3 region has 16 residues. Germline loops: CDR1 MNHEY, CDR2 SMNVEV (reference sequence). DNA of the CDR3: TGTGCCAGCAGTCTCTTTTGGACAGGGCCTAATTCACCCCTCCACTTT. Protein product: CASSLFWTGPNSPLHF.

The chain employs TRBV28 and TRBJ2-1; 14 bases match TRBD2. From germline, CDR1 is MDHEN and CDR2 SYDVKM. This CDR3 is 21 amino acids long. Trimming cost V 3 bases and J 3 bases; bases outside gene matches: 16. This CDR3 reads CASSFEPGLAGDLGNYNEQFF. In DNA, the CDR3 is TGTGCCAGCAGTTTTGAGCCGGGACTAGCGGGAGATCTAGGAAACTACAATGAGCAGTTCTTC.

This clone occurred a few times. In DNA form, the CDR3 reads TGTGCCAGCAGCTTAAATCCCAACTCCTACGAGCAGTACTTC. Translation: CASSLNPNSYEQYF. V gene TRBV7-3 combines with J gene TRBJ2-7; D remains ambiguous. The CDR3 covers 14 residues. CDR1 is SGHTA, CDR2 FQGTGA, per germline. V was trimmed by 1 base and J by 0 bases, leaving 7 bases between them.

The chain uses TRBV27 and TRBJ1-1; possible D gene TRBD1, 6 bases. Between the trimmed V and J ends, which lost 3 bases and 8 bases, there was a span of 7 bases. This CDR3 has 11 amino acids. Germline V gene lookup returns CDR1 MNHEY and CDR2 SMNVEV (reference sequence). As DNA, the CDR3 is TGTGCCAGCAGTTTCGGGACAGAAGCTTTCTTT. This codes for CASSFGTEAFF.

A single count supports this clone. The rearrangement uses TRBV7-2 and TRBJ1-3, with 8 bases lining up with TRBD1. The ends lost 5 bases at V and 6 bases at J; junction bases unmatched: 6. This CDR3 comprises 14 residues. Germline V gene sequence: CDR1 SGHTA, CDR2 FQGNSA. CDR3 DNA: TGTGCCAGCAGCCTACGGACAGGGAAAAACACCATATATTTT. Translating it yields CASSLRTGKNTIYF.

The chain is built from TRBV6-4 and TRBJ1-6; D ambiguous. Trimming cost V 7 bases and J 0 bases, with 7 bases left between them. CDR3 length: 14 amino acids. From germline, CDR1 is MRHNA and CDR2 SNTAGT. CDR3 bases: TGTGCCAGCACTCGTAGCTCCTATAATTCACCCCTCCACTTT. Translated: CASTRSSYNSPLHF.

The chain joins TRBV9 to TRBJ2-5, with 10 nucleotides matching TRBD2. The CDR3 runs 18 residues. J was trimmed by 3 bases and V by 0 bases; bases with no gene match: 11. The germline CDR1 and CDR2 sequences are SGDLS and YYNGEE. The CDR3 DNA follows: TGTGCCAGCAGCGTAGCTGAAAGAACAACTAGCGGGGAAGAGACCCAGTACTTC. This encodes CASSVAERTTSGEETQYF.

The chain employs TRBV5-6 and TRBJ1-3; D remains ambiguous. V was cut by 0 bases and J by 0 bases, with 7 bases left in between. This CDR3 region has 15 residues. Germline assignment: CDR1 SGHDT and CDR2 YYEEEE. The CDR3 region is CASSLDMSSGNTIYF. The CDR3 nucleotides read TGTGCCAGCAGCTTGGATATGAGCTCTGGAAACACCATATATTTT.

The chain is built from TRBV29-1 and TRBJ1-4; unclear D gene. Between the trimmed V and J ends, which lost 4 bases and 0 bases, there was a span of 15 bases. CDR3 length: 16 residues. Germline V gene data show CDR1 as SQVTM and CDR2 as ANQGSEA. CDR3 in DNA: TGCAGCGTTGGAGGTTTTAGAGACGCAACTAATGAAAAACTGTTTTTT. It translates to CSVGGFRDATNEKLFF.

The genes are TRBV5-5 and TRBJ2-5; no clear D gene. This CDR3 spans 14 amino acids. Germline-derived CDR1 and CDR2 are SGHKS and YYEKEE (reference sequence). Trimming took 2 bases from V and 2 from J, leaving 10 bases between them. As DNA, the CDR3 is TGTGCCAGCAGCTTCGTAGAGGATCAAGAGACCCAGTACTTC. Its translation is CASSFVEDQETQYF.

J is TRBJ1-1 and V is TRBV28; TRBD1 aligns across 10 bases. Germline V CDR1 and CDR2: MDHEN, SYDVKM. This CDR3 is built from 14 residues. Trimming removed 6 bases from V and 6 bases from J; junction bases left unmatched: 7. The CDR3 DNA reads TGTGCCAGCAGGTCGACAGGGGGCCCCCCTGAAGCTTTCTTT. Protein product: CASRSTGGPPEAFF.

The chain joins TRBV5-1 to TRBJ2-1; 8 bases are a match to TRBD1. V was pared by 2 bases and J by 8 bases, with 18 bases of the junction left unmatched. There are 18 residues in the CDR3. Germline lookup yields CDR1 SGHRS and CDR2 YFSETQ. Here the CDR3 reads CASSFGRGRTGSIYEQFF. The CDR3 nucleotides read TGCGCCAGCAGCTTTGGGCGCGGAAGGACAGGGTCTATATATGAGCAGTTCTTC.

This sequence joins TRBV10-1 and TRBJ1-1; D gene uncertain. Germline V CDR1 and CDR2: WNHNN, SYGVQD (reference sequence). V was cut by 3 bases and J by 2 bases, with 7 bases left in between. This CDR3 is built from 13 residues. CDR3 DNA: TGCGCCAGCAGTGATCGGGGAAACACTGAAGCTTTCTTT. Its protein is CASSDRGNTEAFF.